These 16 T cell receptor beta chains were all obtained from the same sample, sequenced in a study of T-cell reconstitution after alpha-beta-depleted transplantation in children (dated by TCRdb to the mid-2010s). Library preparation employed PCR. Sequencing took place on an Illumina HiSeq 2500. Molecular barcoding was employed in the preparation of TCR libraries, with unique molecular identifiers being used to normalize TCRbeta repertoire quantification. The public reads were reanalyzed by TCRdb: fastp trimming at Q25, MiXCR alignment, in-frame beta chains only. CDR3 protein duplicates are merged, each entry listing the most common genes and DNA. Within this sample are roughly 200,000 distinct CDR3 sequences, with approximately 9.5% of them counted one time only. The leading ten clones occupy over 5.5% of the sample. This sample comprised PBMCs from the stem cell graft donor, obtained from the stem cell graft. The receptors were sampled from a human donor who donated a stem cell graft to a child with acute lymphoblastic leukemia.

The chain couples TRBV2 to TRBJ2-1; 11 nucleotides agree with TRBD1. There are 15 residues in the CDR3. Germline V gene data show CDR1 as SNHLY and CDR2 as FYNNEI. V lost 6 bases and J lost 3; bases outside the gene matches: 4. The CDR3 coding sequence is TGTGCCAGCAGGGGGACAGGGGGGCACTACAATGAGCAGTTCTTC. Residues: CASRGTGGHYNEQFF.

The V call is TRBV6-1, the J call TRBJ1-6; D is unclear. Trimming pared 2 bases from V and 8 bases from J, leaving 7 bases between. CDR1 and CDR2 (germline): MNHNS, SASEGT. This CDR3 region has 13 residues. The CDR3 loop is CASSENVDSPLHF. The CDR3 DNA reads TGTGCCAGCAGTGAAAATGTGGATTCACCCCTCCACTTT.

The rearrangement uses TRBV5-1 and TRBJ1-3; possible D gene TRBD1, 5 bases. Trimming shortened V by 0 bases and J by 0 bases, and 7 bases separated the two germline ends. The CDR3 is 15 amino acids. Germline values: CDR1 SGHRS, CDR2 YFSETQ. In DNA, the CDR3 is TGCGCCAGCAGCTTGGCCGACAGCTCTGGAAACACCATATATTTT. This gives the protein CASSLADSSGNTIYF.

This clonotype was seen at least ten times. V gene TRBV7-2 combines with J gene TRBJ2-3; 11 positions match TRBD2. The CDR3 spans 16 residues. J lost 5 bases, V lost 3 bases, and 7 bases had no gene match. Germline-derived CDR1 and CDR2 are SGHTA and FQGNSA. The CDR3 bases are TGTGCCAGCAGCTTTCGACTAGCGGGGTCCCAAGATACGCAGTATTTT. Translation: CASSFRLAGSQDTQYF.

This clonotype was counted a few times. The CDR3 bases are TGTGCCAGCAGCAATTGGACCAGTGGCTACACCTTC. Its protein product is CASSNWTSGYTF. This chain links TRBV12-3 or TRBV12-4 with TRBJ1-2; no reliable D call. V gave up 6 bases and J gave up 7 bases, with 12 bases separating them. The CDR3 length is 12 residues.

This clonotype has more than one count but fewer than ten. The chain links TRBV20-1 to TRBJ1-5, with 7 bases lining up with TRBD1. After removal of 0 bases from V and 6 bases from J, the junction contained 17 bases not matched to a gene. Germline V CDR1 and CDR2: DFQATT, SNEGSKA (reference sequence). The CDR3 consists of 18 residues. CDR3 region: CSARDERRQRGRLQPQHF. In DNA form, the CDR3 reads TGCAGTGCTAGAGACGAACGGAGACAAAGGGGGCGACTTCAGCCCCAGCATTTT.

This clonotype showed up just a few times. The V gene is TRBV6-2 or TRBV6-3, the J gene TRBJ1-1; weak D call: TRBD1 (5 bases). Trimming cost V 0 bases and J 6 bases, with 11 bases left between them. This CDR3 is built from 14 residues. CDR1 and CDR2 (germline): MNHEY, SVGEGT. DNA for the CDR3: TGTGCCAGCAGTTACTCCGGCAGGGAGGCTGAAGCTTTCTTT. Protein: CASSYSGREAEAFF.

This clonotype occurred a few times. The gene calls are TRBV6-5 and TRBJ1-5, with 11 bases fitting TRBD1. V lost 0 bases and J lost 7; bases outside the gene matches: 5. CDR1 MNHEY and CDR2 SVGAGI come from the germline V gene. This CDR3 is built from 16 residues. The DNA for the CDR3 is TGTGCCAGCAGTTACTCGGACAGGGGGCTTAGACAGCCCCAGCATTTT. This gives the protein CASSYSDRGLRQPQHF.

The chain uses TRBV20-1 and TRBJ2-1, with 12 nucleotides matching TRBD2. The V gene end was trimmed by 5 bases and the J gene end by 4 bases; junction bases not matched to a gene: 3. The germline gives CDR1 DFQATT, CDR2 SNEGSKA (reference sequence). The CDR3 sequence is 14 residues long. The CDR3 DNA sequence: TGCAGTGCTGAGACTAGCGGGGGATACAATGAGCAGTTCTTC. The encoded protein is CSAETSGGYNEQFF.

This clonotype was observed a few times. The chain couples TRBV20-1 to TRBJ2-7, with D perhaps given as TRBD1 or TRBD2 (5 bases each). Between the trimmed V and J ends, which lost 2 bases and 5 bases, there was a span of 16 bases. There are 14 residues in the CDR3. Germline lookup yields CDR1 DFQATT and CDR2 SNEGSKA (reference sequence). CDR3 bases: TGCAGTGCTAGACGTTACACCGGGACCGACGAGCAGTACTTC. The encoded protein is CSARRYTGTDEQYF.

The chain has TRBV12-3 or TRBV12-4 and TRBJ1-4, with TRBD1 matching 7 bases. The CDR3 has 14 residues. J was trimmed by 7 bases and V by 6 bases; bases with no gene match: 8. CDR3 sequence reads: CASRPDREGEKLFF. CDR3 coding DNA: TGTGCCAGCAGACCAGACAGGGAAGGTGAAAAACTGTTTTTT.

This clonotype was counted ten times or more. The chain combines TRBV19 with TRBJ1-5; TRBD1 agrees at 8 bases. This CDR3 is built from 15 residues. CDR1 and CDR2 (germline): LNHDA, SQIVND (reference sequence). V shed 1 base, J shed 7 bases, and the junction held 6 bases outside the gene matches. This chain's CDR3 is CASSIVAGGGQPQHF. The CDR3 region has the DNA TGTGCCAGTAGTATAGTGGCAGGGGGCGGGCAGCCCCAGCATTTT.

The chain has TRBV18 and TRBJ2-7; TRBD2 matches 7 bases. Germline V lookup: CDR1 KGHSH, CDR2 LQKENI. CDR3 size: 14 residues. After removal of 6 bases from V and 0 bases from J, the junction contained 5 bases not matched to a gene. CDR3 region: CASSPSGTSYEQYF. CDR3 coding DNA: TGTGCCAGCTCCCCTAGCGGCACCTCCTACGAGCAGTACTTC.

This clonotype was counted many times. This chain joins TRBV6-5 and TRBJ1-4, with D tentatively TRBD1 (5 bases). CDR3 length equals 15 residues. Deletions cut 2 bases from V and 1 base from J, with 8 bases between. Germline assignment: CDR1 MNHEY and CDR2 SVGAGI. Here the CDR3 reads CASSYQGLTNEKLFF. The CDR3 DNA reads as TGTGCCAGCAGTTACCAGGGACTAACTAATGAAAAACTGTTTTTT.

As concerns this clonotype: A much larger clone sits a single nucleotide away, making a read error possible. CDR3 in amino acids: CSGRRGVGTEAFF. In DNA, the CDR3 is TGCAGTGGTAGAAGAGGAGTGGGCACTGAAGCTTTCTTT. This chain uses TRBV20-1 with TRBJ1-1; no reliable D call. The CDR3 contains 13 residues. The germline gives CDR1 DFQATT, CDR2 SNEGSKA (reference sequence).

The chain combines TRBV5-6 with TRBJ2-1; D is perhaps TRBD1 or TRBD2 (6 bases each). CDR1 and CDR2 from the germline V gene are SGHDT and YYEEEE. The length of the CDR3 is 16 residues. V lost 4 bases, J lost 1 base, and 15 bases lay in between. CDR3 DNA sequence: TGTGCCAGCAGCCCGCCTGGGGGGCTTTCCTACAATGAGCAGTTCTTC. It translates to CASSPPGGLSYNEQFF.